This entry is about one TCR beta chain. In every case, the donor was a healthy Caucasian. The sample comes from a study of identical twins. Germline CDR1 is MDHEN and CDR2 is SYDVKM. Trimming removed 6 bases from V and 2 bases from J, with 9 bases in between. The CDR3 has 13 amino acids. TCRdb reprocessed the 5' RACE reads via MiXCR and lists one record per CDR3 protein. This table holds fewer than 250,000 distinct CDR3 sequences, roughly 7% found once. The same sample was also used in a study of yellow fever vaccine responses in identical twins.

Specimen: memory (CD45RO+) T cells sorted from blood. The chain couples TRBV28 to TRBJ2-3; D is uncertain. The receptor was derived from a woman aged 18-35 years in good health. The CDR3 region is CASSSHPTDTQYF. The CDR3 region has the DNA TGTGCCAGCAGCTCACATCCCACAGATACGCAGTATTTT. Combining the CDR3 with reference TRBV28 and TRBJ2-3 gives the whole variable domain DVKVTQSSRYLVKRTGEKVFLECVQDMDHENMFWYRQDPGLGLRLIYFSYDVKMKEKGDIPEGYSVSREKKERFSLILESASTNQTSMYLCASSSHPTDTQYFGPGTRLTVL.